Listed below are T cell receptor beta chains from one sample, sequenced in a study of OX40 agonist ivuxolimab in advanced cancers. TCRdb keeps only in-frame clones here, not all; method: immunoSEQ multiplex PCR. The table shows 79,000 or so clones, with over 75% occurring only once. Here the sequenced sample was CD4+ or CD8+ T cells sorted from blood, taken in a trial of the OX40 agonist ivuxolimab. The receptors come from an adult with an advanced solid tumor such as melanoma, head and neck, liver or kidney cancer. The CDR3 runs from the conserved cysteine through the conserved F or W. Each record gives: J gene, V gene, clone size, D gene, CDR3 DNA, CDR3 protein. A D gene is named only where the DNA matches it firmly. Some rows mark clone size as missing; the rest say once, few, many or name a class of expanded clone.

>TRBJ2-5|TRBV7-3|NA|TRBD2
TGTGCCAGCAGCTCACAAGCGGGGGGGCTGGAGACCCAGTACTTC
CASSSQAGGLETQYF
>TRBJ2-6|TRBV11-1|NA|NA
TGTGCCAGCAGCGTCCGAGGCTCCTCTGGGGCCAACGTCCTGACTTTC
CASSVRGSSGANVLTF
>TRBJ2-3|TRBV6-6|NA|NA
TGTGCCAGCAGTTACTCTTCAGTTTCTGATACGCAGTATTTT
CASSYSSVSDTQYF
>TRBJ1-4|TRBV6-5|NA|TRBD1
TGTGCCAGCAGACTACAGGGGGCGCATGAAAAACTGTTTTTT
CASRLQGAHEKLFF
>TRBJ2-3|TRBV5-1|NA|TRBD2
TGCGCCAGCAGCTTGGACGGGGGAGGGACAGATACGCAGTATTTT
CASSLDGGGTDTQYF
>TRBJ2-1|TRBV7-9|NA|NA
TGTGCCAGCAGCAGAGAAGGGGGGATGATGAATGAGCAGTTCTTC
CASSREGGMMNEQFF
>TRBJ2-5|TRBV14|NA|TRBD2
TGTGCCAGCAGCCGATATAGCGGGGGCAAAGAGACCCAGTACTTC
CASSRYSGGKETQYF
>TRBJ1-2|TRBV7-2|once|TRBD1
TGTGCCAGCAGCCCTGTACAGGGGGAATATGGCTACACCTTC
CASSPVQGEYGYTF
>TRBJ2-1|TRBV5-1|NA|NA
TGCGCCAGCAGCCTATACTCTTCACTAGCCGGAGAGCAGTTCTTC
CASSLYSSLAGEQFF
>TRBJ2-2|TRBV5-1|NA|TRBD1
TGCGCCAGCAGCTGGGGACCGGACAGGGCGAACACCGGGGAGCTGTTTTTT
CASSWGPDRANTGELFF
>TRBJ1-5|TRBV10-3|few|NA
TGTGCCATCAGTGAATCGGGCCAGCCCCAGCATTTT
CAISESGQPQHF
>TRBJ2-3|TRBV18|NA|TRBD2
TGTGCCAGCTCACCAGGAGCGGGGGCCACAGATACGCAGTATTTT
CASSPGAGATDTQYF
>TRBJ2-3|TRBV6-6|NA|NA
TGTGCCAGCAGGGTTACGGCTCGAGATACGCAGTATTTT
CASRVTARDTQYF
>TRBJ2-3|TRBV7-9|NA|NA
TGTGCCAGCAGCTTAACCCTCACGGGGAGCACAGATACGCAGTATTTT
CASSLTLTGSTDTQYF
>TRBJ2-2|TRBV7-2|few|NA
TGTGCCAGCAGCTTAGGTTTCGACACCGGGGAGCTGTTTTTT
CASSLGFDTGELFF
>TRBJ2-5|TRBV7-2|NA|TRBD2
TGTGCCAGCAGTTATTGGACTAGCGGTCAAGAGACCCAGTACTTC
CASSYWTSGQETQYF
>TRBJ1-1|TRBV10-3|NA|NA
TGTGCCATCAGGGAGACGGAGGGGGGAGCTTTCTTT
CAIRETEGGAFF
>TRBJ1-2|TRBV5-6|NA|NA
TGTGCCAGCAGCCGAATGGGTGAAACCTATGGCTACACCTTC
CASSRMGETYGYTF
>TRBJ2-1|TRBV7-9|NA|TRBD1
TGTGCCAGCAGCTTCCGACCGGGACAGGGGGACAATGAGCAGTTCTTC
CASSFRPGQGDNEQFF
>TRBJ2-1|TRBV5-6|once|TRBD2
TGTGCCAGCGCCACGTTGGGAGGGAGTTCCTACAATGAGCAGTTCTTC
CASATLGGSSYNEQFF
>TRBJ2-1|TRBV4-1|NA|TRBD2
TGCGCCAGCAGCCAAGATCGAGCGGGGGGCTACAATGAGCAGTTCTTC
CASSQDRAGGYNEQFF
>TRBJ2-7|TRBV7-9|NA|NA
TGTGCCAGCAGCTGGTCGGACGAGCAGTACTTC
CASSWSDEQYF
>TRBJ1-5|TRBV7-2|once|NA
TGTGCCAGCAGCTTATCGGTAAGGACAGCAAGGCAGCCCCAGCATTTT
CASSLSVRTARQPQHF
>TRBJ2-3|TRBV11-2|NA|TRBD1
TGTGCCAGCAGCTTGGGGACAGGGTGGACAGATACGCAGTATTTT
CASSLGTGWTDTQYF
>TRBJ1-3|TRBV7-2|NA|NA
TGTGCCAGCAGCTTAGCTATCTGGTCGGTCTCTGGAAACACCATATATTTT
CASSLAIWSVSGNTIYF
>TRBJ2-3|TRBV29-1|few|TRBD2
TGCAGCGCCCGAGCGGGGGGGGGTTATACGCAGTATTTT
CSARAGGGYTQYF
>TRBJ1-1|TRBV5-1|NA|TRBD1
TGCGCCAGCAGCTCGGGACAGGGGAGCACTGAAGCTTTCTTT
CASSSGQGSTEAFF
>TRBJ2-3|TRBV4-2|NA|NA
TGTGCCAGCAGCCAAGATGGGGGGCAACTAGATACGCAGTATTTT
CASSQDGGQLDTQYF
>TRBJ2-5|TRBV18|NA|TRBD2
TGTGCCAGCTCACCATCTAGCGGGGGGGCTCGAGAGACCCAGTACTTC
CASSPSSGGARETQYF
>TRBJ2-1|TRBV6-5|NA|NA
TGTGCCAGCAGTACATTCTACAATGAGCAGTTCTTC
CASSTFYNEQFF
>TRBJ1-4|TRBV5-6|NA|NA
TGTGCCAGCAGTCATACAGGGGAAAAACTGTTTTTT
CASSHTGEKLFF
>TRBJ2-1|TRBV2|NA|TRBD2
TGTGCCAGCAGCAATAGCGGGGGGGCGAGGAATGAGCAGTTCTTC
CASSNSGGARNEQFF
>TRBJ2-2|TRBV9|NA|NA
TGTGCCAGCAGCCCCACCCATGGGTTTGTACCCGGGGAGCTGTTTTTT
CASSPTHGFVPGELFF
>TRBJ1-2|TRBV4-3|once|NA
TGCGCCAGCAGCCAAGATGATCGGGACGGCTATGGCTACACCTTC
CASSQDDRDGYGYTF
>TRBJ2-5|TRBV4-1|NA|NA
TGCGCCAGCAGCCCCTTGGGCGGGACCCAGTACTTC
CASSPLGGTQYF
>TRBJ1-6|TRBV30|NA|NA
TGTGCCTGGGACGTCATCAGCAATTCACCCCTCCACTTT
CAWDVISNSPLHF
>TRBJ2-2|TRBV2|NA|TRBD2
TGTGCCAGCAGTGAACAGGGAAGCGGGGGGGTTAACACCGGGGAGCTGTTTTTT
CASSEQGSGGVNTGELFF